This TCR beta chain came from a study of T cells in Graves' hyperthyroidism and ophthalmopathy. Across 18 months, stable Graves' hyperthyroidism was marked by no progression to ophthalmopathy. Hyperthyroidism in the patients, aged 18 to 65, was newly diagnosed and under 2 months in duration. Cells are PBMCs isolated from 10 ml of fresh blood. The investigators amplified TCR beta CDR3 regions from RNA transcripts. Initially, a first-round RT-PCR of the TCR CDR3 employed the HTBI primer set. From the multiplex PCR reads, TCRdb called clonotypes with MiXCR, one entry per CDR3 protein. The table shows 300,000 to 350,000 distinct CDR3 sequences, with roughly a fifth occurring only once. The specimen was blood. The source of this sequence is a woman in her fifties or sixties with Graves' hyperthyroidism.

This CDR3 reads CSGVGHYGYTF. In nucleotides, the CDR3 is TGCAGCGGGGTCGGCCACTATGGCTACACCTTC. V and J are TRBV29-1 and TRBJ1-2; D unresolved. There are 11 residues in the CDR3. Germline V CDR1 and CDR2: SQVTM, ANQGSEA. V was shortened by 7 bases and J by 3 bases, with 9 bases between the two germline ends.